The 22 T cell receptor beta chains given below trace back to one sample, sequenced in a study of cytomegalovirus exposure and HLA in healthy donors. Both 60 Vbeta primers and 13 Jbeta primers went into the PCR. The repertoire was sequenced with immunoSEQ multiplex PCR; TCRdb's copy has only in-frame clones and lacks some. The top ten clones hold over 1.2% of a sample with about 170,000 clones, more than 75% of them seen once. The specimen was PBMCs. The receptor source for this set is a girl between 10 and 17 years old in good health and CMV-seropositive.

This rearrangement joins TRBV27 to TRBJ2-5; 13 bases are shared with TRBD2. Germline V CDR1 and CDR2: MNHEY, SMNVEV (reference sequence). The CDR3 contains 16 residues. V trimming: 5 bases; J trimming: 3 bases; junction bases outside the gene matches: 6. The CDR3, as DNA: TGTGCCAGCAGTGCACTAGCGGGGGGGCCTAAAGAGACCCAGTACTTC. This translates into CASSALAGGPKETQYF.

The chain combines TRBV27 with TRBJ1-4; tentative D call: TRBD1 (6 bases). V was pared by 2 bases and J by 8 bases, with 9 bases between. Germline CDR1 and CDR2: MNHEY and SMNVEV (reference sequence). The CDR3 extends over 13 amino acids. The DNA for the CDR3 is TGTGCCAGCAGTTTAACGGGGGGCGAAAAACTGTTTTTT. It specifies CASSLTGGEKLFF.

The J gene is TRBJ1-1, the V gene TRBV2; TRBD1 matches 7 bases. The CDR3 runs to 18 residues. In germline, CDR1 is SNHLY, CDR2 FYNNEI. V shed 5 bases and J 0 bases; nucleotides not matched to a gene: 15. The CDR3 protein is CASSPTTGTAHMNTEAFF. The DNA of the CDR3 is TGTGCCAGCAGTCCTACCACCGGGACAGCTCACATGAACACTGAAGCTTTCTTT.

CDR3 DNA: TGTGCCAGCAGCCTCCGGGGGGGCGAGCAGTACTTC. It codes for CASSLRGGEQYF. This chain links TRBV6-5 with TRBJ2-7, with TRBD2 matching 8 bases. This CDR3 has 12 amino acids. CDR1 is MNHEY and CDR2 is SVGAGI in the germline V gene. J lost 6 bases, V lost 6 bases, and 4 bases had no gene match.

The V gene is TRBV28, the J gene TRBJ2-7; 15 bases align to TRBD2. V trimming: 3 bases; J trimming: 2 bases; junction bases outside the gene matches: 5. The germline V gene has CDR1 MDHEN and CDR2 SYDVKM. The CDR3 sequence is 17 residues long. The CDR3, as DNA: TGTGCCAGCAGTTTTGGGGGACTAGCGGGGGGTACCTACGAGCAGTACTTC. Translated: CASSFGGLAGGTYEQYF.

This sequence joins TRBV28 and TRBJ2-1, with 10 positions matching TRBD2. V dropped 7 bases and J dropped 5; count of bases not matched to a gene: 5. CDR3 length equals 14 residues. Germline loops: CDR1 MDHEN, CDR2 SYDVKM. CDR3: CASTGSGGDNEQFF. The CDR3 DNA sequence: TGTGCCAGCACCGGCAGCGGGGGGGACAATGAGCAGTTCTTC.

The chain links TRBV6-6 to TRBJ1-2; 7 bases line up with TRBD1. The junction had 8 bases not matched to a gene; V was cut back by 6 bases and J by 1 base. Germline loops: CDR1 MNHNY, CDR2 SVGAGI (reference sequence). The length of the CDR3 is 15 residues. As DNA, the CDR3 is TGTGCCAGCAGCCGAACGACAGGGCTTAACTATGGCTACACCTTC. Its protein is CASSRTTGLNYGYTF.

J is TRBJ2-3 and V is TRBV4-1; D unresolved. CDR1 is MGHRA and CDR2 is YSYEKL in the germline V gene. The CDR3 contains 13 residues. V shed 2 bases and J shed 3 bases, with 6 bases lying between them. The CDR3 DNA reads as TGCGCCAGCAGCCAACTAGATACAGATACGCAGTATTTT. It yields the protein CASSQLDTDTQYF.

V is TRBV27 and J is TRBJ2-5; 9 bases map to TRBD2. J was trimmed by 5 bases and V by 8 bases; bases with no gene match: 6. The CDR3 runs 13 residues. The germline CDR1 and CDR2 sequences are MNHEY and SMNVEV (reference sequence). The CDR3 reads CASAGGAAETQYF. CDR3 DNA sequence: TGTGCCAGCGCGGGAGGGGCCGCGGAGACCCAGTACTTC.

The chain employs TRBV7-9 and TRBJ1-2; TRBD1 agrees at 11 bases. The ends lost 1 base at V and 2 bases at J; junction bases unmatched: 0. This CDR3 contains 15 residues. Germline assignment: CDR1 SEHNR and CDR2 FQNEAQ (reference sequence). This CDR3 reads CASSLGDRGNYGYTF. Written as DNA, the CDR3 is TGTGCCAGCAGCTTAGGGGACAGGGGGAACTATGGCTACACCTTC.

This clone was picked up one time. V usage is TRBV18 and J usage is TRBJ1-1, with D possibly matching TRBD1 (5 bases). From germline, CDR1 is KGHSH and CDR2 LQKENI. The CDR3 consists of 15 residues. Trimming pared 3 bases from V and 0 bases from J, leaving 11 bases between. In DNA, the CDR3 is TGTGCCAGCTCACCCTCGGGGGGACTGAACACTGAAGCTTTCTTT. Residues: CASSPSGGLNTEAFF.

J is TRBJ1-1 and V is TRBV19, with 9 bases identical to TRBD1. The CDR3 extends over 17 amino acids. Germline CDR1 and CDR2: LNHDA and SQIVND (reference sequence). V was pared by 7 bases and J by 1 base, with 13 bases of the junction left unmatched. The DNA for the CDR3 is TGTGCCAGTAACCCCCGGACAGGGGCGGGATGGAACACTGAAGCTTTCTTT. It codes for CASNPRTGAGWNTEAFF.

V is TRBV6-5 and J is TRBJ1-1, with TRBD1 matching 8 bases. The V and J ends lost 6 bases and 5 bases, in that order; junction bases with no gene match: 8. This CDR3 spans 14 amino acids. CDR1 and CDR2 from the germline V gene are MNHEY and SVGAGI. The CDR3, as DNA: TGTGCCAGCAGACCTGGACAGGGCAGGACTGAAGCTTTCTTT. It encodes CASRPGQGRTEAFF.

Written as DNA, the CDR3 is TGTGCCAGCAGTTCGACAGTAACCAATCAGCCCCAGCATTTT. Protein sequence: CASSSTVTNQPQHF. The V gene is TRBV6-1, the J gene TRBJ1-5; D may be TRBD1 (5 bases). Looked up from germline, CDR1 is MNHNS and CDR2 is SASEGT. The CDR3 sequence is 14 residues long. The germline V and J ends were trimmed by 5 bases and 3 bases, with 11 bases remaining between them.

As for this clone: An end of the junction does not agree with germline; a read error may underlie this. This sequence joins TRBV25-1 and TRBJ2-1; 12 bases map to TRBD2. CDR1 and CDR2 (germline): MGHDK, SYGVNS. The CDR3 sequence is 16 residues long. CDR3 in DNA: TGTGCCAGCAGTAACCTAAAACTAGCGGGAGGCACGTTAACGGTCTTC. It translates to CASSNLKLAGGTLTVF.

CDR3 residues: CASSLDGSAGYTF. CDR3 coding DNA: TGCGCCAGCAGCTTGGATGGTAGTGCTGGCTACACCTTC. The chain has TRBV5-1 and TRBJ1-2; D ambiguous. The ends were cut back, 0 bases at V and 7 bases at J, with 10 bases in the middle. The CDR3 sequence is 13 residues long. Germline V lookup: CDR1 SGHRS, CDR2 YFSETQ.

The chain uses TRBV28 and TRBJ2-2; TRBD2 agrees at 16 bases. The V gene end was trimmed by 3 bases and the J gene end by 7 bases; junction bases not matched to a gene: 17. The CDR3 is 21 residues long. Germline V gene lookup returns CDR1 MDHEN and CDR2 SYDVKM. DNA of the CDR3: TGTGCCAGCAGTTTCGGAAACCCAGGGACTAGCGGGAGGGCCAACCACGGGGAGCTGTTTTTT. This gives the protein CASSFGNPGTSGRANHGELFF. The full variable domain, its missing parts supplied by reference TRBV28 and TRBJ2-2, is DVKVTQSSRYLVKRTGEKVFLECVQDMDHENMFWYRQDPGLGLRLIYFSYDVKMKEKGDIPEGYSVSREKKERFSLILESASTNQTSMYLCASSFGNPGTSGRANHGELFFGEGSRLTVL.

The V call is TRBV9, the J call TRBJ2-1; 8 bases agree with TRBD2. The V segment lost 6 bases and the J segment 0 bases; nucleotides outside the gene matches: 5. This CDR3 is built from 15 residues. Per germline, CDR1 SGDLS and CDR2 YYNGEE. Written as DNA, the CDR3 is TGTGCCAGCACGCCCGGGACTAGCTCCTACAATGAGCAGTTCTTC. Amino acid sequence: CASTPGTSSYNEQFF.

The chain couples TRBV27 to TRBJ2-2, with 7 bases matching TRBD1. Germline V gene lookup returns CDR1 MNHEY and CDR2 SMNVEV (reference sequence). The V segment lost 4 bases and the J segment 5 bases; nucleotides outside the gene matches: 4. The CDR3 totals 14 residues. CDR3 protein: CASSSPTGTGELFF. Here the CDR3 DNA reads TGTGCCAGCAGTTCACCGACAGGGACCGGGGAGCTGTTTTTT.

This chain uses TRBV28 with TRBJ2-5; possible D gene TRBD2, 6 bases. Trimming stripped 6 bases from V and 0 bases from J, with 17 bases between. Germline V lookup: CDR1 MDHEN, CDR2 SYDVKM. The CDR3 runs 16 residues. The CDR3 region is CASSPPGSGYQETQYF. The DNA for the CDR3 is TGTGCCAGCAGCCCTCCTGGCAGCGGGTACCAAGAGACCCAGTACTTC.

The chain is built from TRBV2 and TRBJ1-4; tentatively, D is TRBD1 (6 bases). CDR1 is SNHLY, CDR2 FYNNEI, per germline. This CDR3 region has 15 residues. Trimming took off 7 bases at V and 8 bases at J, with 20 bases between the two ends. CDR3 in DNA: TGTGCCAGCATCATTTCGACAGGTTGGGGCGAAAAACTGTTTTTT. Protein: CASIISTGWGEKLFF.

J is TRBJ2-3 and V is TRBV9; weak D call: TRBD1 (6 bases). This CDR3 is built from 14 residues. V was cut by 0 bases and J by 6 bases, with 11 bases left in between. Germline V lookup: CDR1 SGDLS, CDR2 YYNGEE. Written as DNA, the CDR3 is TGTGCCAGCAGCGTAGCTACAGGGCGGGATACGCAGTATTTT. Amino acid sequence: CASSVATGRDTQYF.